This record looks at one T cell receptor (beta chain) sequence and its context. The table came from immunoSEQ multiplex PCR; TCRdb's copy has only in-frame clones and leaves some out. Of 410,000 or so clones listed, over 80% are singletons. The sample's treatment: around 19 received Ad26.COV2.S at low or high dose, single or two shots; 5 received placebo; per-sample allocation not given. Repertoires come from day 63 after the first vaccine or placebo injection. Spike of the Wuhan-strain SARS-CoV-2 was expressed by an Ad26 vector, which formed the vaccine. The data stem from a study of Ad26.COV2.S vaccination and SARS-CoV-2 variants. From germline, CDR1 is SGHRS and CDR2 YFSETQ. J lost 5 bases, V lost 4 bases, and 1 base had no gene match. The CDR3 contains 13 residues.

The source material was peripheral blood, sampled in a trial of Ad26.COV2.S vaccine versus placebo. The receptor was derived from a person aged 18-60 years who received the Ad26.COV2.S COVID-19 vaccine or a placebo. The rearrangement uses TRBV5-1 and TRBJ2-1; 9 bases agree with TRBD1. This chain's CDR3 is CASSGTGHNEQFF. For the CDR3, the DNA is TGCGCCAGCAGCGGGACAGGGCACAATGAGCAGTTCTTC. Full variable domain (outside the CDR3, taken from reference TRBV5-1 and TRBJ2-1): KAGVTQTPRYLIKTRGQQVTLSCSPISGHRSVSWYQQTPGQGLQFLFEYFSETQRNKGNFPGRFSGRQFSNSRSEMNVSTLELGDSALYLCASSGTGHNEQFFGPGTRLTVL.